This T cell receptor beta chain emerged from a study of Ad26.COV2.S vaccination and SARS-CoV-2 variants. Across the whole study: Donor participated within the Ad26.COV2.S arm of the COV1001 trial. The vaccine Ad26.COV2.S was put into the muscle once, or twice with 56 days between.

Using immunoSEQ multiplex PCR, the repertoire was profiled, and TCRdb retains in-frame clones only, with some absent. There are some 350,000 clones in the sample; roughly 84% occur only once, and about 3.3% lies in the top ten. Germline-derived CDR1 and CDR2 are LNHDA and SQIVND (reference sequence). V was cut by 6 bases and J by 2 bases, with 12 bases left in between. There are 14 residues in the CDR3. Treatment described: roughly 20 received Ad26.COV2.S at low or high dose, single or two shots; 5 received placebo; per-sample allocation not given. Sampling took place 63 days after the first vaccine or placebo injection.

Here the sequenced sample was peripheral blood, taken in a trial of Ad26.COV2.S vaccine versus placebo. The chain carries TRBV19 and TRBJ2-3, with a tentative D call TRBD2 (6 bases). The receptor's source is a person between 18 and 65 years old who received the Ad26.COV2.S COVID-19 vaccine or a placebo. The CDR3: CASSPSSVTDTQYF. The CDR3 coding sequence is TGTGCCAGTAGCCCGTCTAGCGTCACAGATACGCAGTATTTT.